The rows below give T cell receptor beta chains drawn from one sample of a study of cytomegalovirus exposure and HLA in healthy donors. Profiling relied on immunoSEQ multiplex PCR, and the TCRdb table lists in-frame clones only, not all of them. The table includes 200,000 or so clones, approximately 80% detected once. Sequencing input: PBMCs. The receptors originated from a woman in her thirties in good health and CMV-seropositive. Each CDR3 is given without its conserved first and last residue. Fields, in order: CDR3 protein, V gene, D gene, clone size, J gene. D genes are given only for firm matches. Expanded clones get a size class; other rows say once, few or many, or leave the size out.

CDR3: ASSKGSDCDQPQH; V: TRBV21-1; D: -; size: -; J: TRBJ1-5
CDR3: SVKTSPYEQY; V: TRBV29-1; D: -; size: -; J: TRBJ2-7
CDR3: ASSQDGLGSWGTEAF; V: TRBV4-1; D: -; size: -; J: TRBJ1-1
CDR3: ASSSGQVPSETQY; V: TRBV11-2; D: TRBD1; size: -; J: TRBJ2-5
CDR3: ASSQEGGRSYNEQF; V: TRBV4-2; D: -; size: -; J: TRBJ2-1
CDR3: ASSRTISGEQY; V: TRBV2; D: -; size: -; J: TRBJ2-7
CDR3: ASRLSGSHNEQF; V: TRBV6-5; D: -; size: -; J: TRBJ2-1
CDR3: ASSESVDIVWTGELF; V: TRBV6-1; D: -; size: -; J: TRBJ2-2
CDR3: ASRRGTGDYGYT; V: TRBV2; D: TRBD1; size: few; J: TRBJ1-2
CDR3: ASRIGSQETQY; V: TRBV5-1; D: -; size: -; J: TRBJ2-5
CDR3: ATSLTGPSGSPLYNEQF; V: TRBV15; D: TRBD2; size: -; J: TRBJ2-1
CDR3: ASSMNTGDEQY; V: TRBV2; D: TRBD1; size: -; J: TRBJ2-7
CDR3: ASSDYRLAGESGEQF; V: TRBV2; D: TRBD2; size: -; J: TRBJ2-1
CDR3: ASSGGGPHPTQY; V: TRBV2; D: -; size: -; J: TRBJ2-5
CDR3: ASKTTDRNTEAF; V: TRBV4-1; D: -; size: -; J: TRBJ1-1
CDR3: ATSSQPGHSNQPQH; V: TRBV15; D: -; size: -; J: TRBJ1-5
CDR3: ASSLRTSGVSEQY; V: TRBV28; D: TRBD2; size: -; J: TRBJ2-7
CDR3: ASSGYSTGTDTQY; V: TRBV27; D: TRBD1; size: -; J: TRBJ2-3
CDR3: ASSQGYGYT; V: TRBV19; D: -; size: -; J: TRBJ1-2
CDR3: ASSTRQGRLGGELF; V: TRBV11-3; D: TRBD1; size: -; J: TRBJ2-2
CDR3: ASSVDRSNEQF; V: TRBV9; D: -; size: -; J: TRBJ2-1
CDR3: ATSRDAAVPWTDTQY; V: TRBV15; D: -; size: -; J: TRBJ2-3
CDR3: ASSYSRGTGELF; V: TRBV6-5; D: -; size: -; J: TRBJ2-2
CDR3: ASSLKPGQGAGDTEAF; V: TRBV18; D: TRBD1; size: few; J: TRBJ1-1
CDR3: ASSLQWGGYEQY; V: TRBV6-5; D: -; size: -; J: TRBJ2-7
CDR3: ASSLGSPRDEQF; V: TRBV5-8; D: -; size: -; J: TRBJ2-1
CDR3: ASSEAPAGLNQPQH; V: TRBV6-1; D: -; size: once; J: TRBJ1-5
CDR3: ATSRDQGAASPLH; V: TRBV15; D: TRBD1; size: -; J: TRBJ1-6
CDR3: ASSLAVGGTYNEQF; V: TRBV5-6; D: -; size: -; J: TRBJ2-1
CDR3: ASRGDRRRTEAF; V: TRBV11-2; D: -; size: -; J: TRBJ1-1
CDR3: ATQRSYEQY; V: TRBV2; D: -; size: few; J: TRBJ2-7
CDR3: ASSPRVRSRFEQY; V: TRBV7-2; D: -; size: -; J: TRBJ2-7
CDR3: ASTRTGGLNTEAF; V: TRBV6-5; D: TRBD1; size: once; J: TRBJ1-1
CDR3: ASREAGNTEAF; V: TRBV7-8; D: -; size: -; J: TRBJ1-1
CDR3: ASTDRANTGELF; V: TRBV19; D: TRBD1; size: -; J: TRBJ2-2
CDR3: SARQGNEQY; V: TRBV20-1; D: -; size: -; J: TRBJ2-7
CDR3: ASSRGANEKLF; V: TRBV28; D: -; size: -; J: TRBJ1-4
CDR3: ASSEWGADTQY; V: TRBV10-1; D: -; size: -; J: TRBJ2-3
CDR3: ASSYWATRESGEQY; V: TRBV6-6; D: -; size: once; J: TRBJ2-7
CDR3: AIRTGESYEQY; V: TRBV10-3; D: TRBD1; size: -; J: TRBJ2-7
CDR3: ASRRTAAYEQY; V: TRBV27; D: -; size: -; J: TRBJ2-7
CDR3: ASSFTLAGGYNEQF; V: TRBV2; D: TRBD2; size: -; J: TRBJ2-1
CDR3: ASSPYPSGSGQETQY; V: TRBV19; D: TRBD2; size: -; J: TRBJ2-5
CDR3: ASSLHRDNQPQH; V: TRBV28; D: -; size: once; J: TRBJ1-5
CDR3: ASSSDSYSYT; V: TRBV9; D: -; size: -; J: TRBJ1-2
CDR3: ASSQDRGAGTEAF; V: TRBV4-3; D: -; size: -; J: TRBJ1-1
CDR3: ASGLGRGIQETQY; V: TRBV21-1; D: -; size: -; J: TRBJ2-5
CDR3: ASLADNCYEQY; V: TRBV12-2; D: -; size: -; J: TRBJ2-7
CDR3: ASSQGTGYNEQF; V: TRBV9; D: -; size: -; J: TRBJ2-1